This T cell receptor (beta chain) was sequenced during a study of shared clonotypes between healthy human individuals. Germline V gene sequence: CDR1 SEHNR, CDR2 FQNEAQ (reference sequence). There are 15 residues in the CDR3. V lost 0 bases, J lost 2 bases, and 10 bases lay in between. Repertoires were generated with immunoSEQ multiplex PCR, while TCRdb's copy carries only in-frame clones and drops some. The table shows fewer than 1 million clones, with approximately 96% occurring only once. As defined, naive CD8 cells were CD45RO-negative and positively selected for CCR7, with terminally differentiated effector memory CD45RA+ cells excluded.

This TCR derives from a man younger than 45 in good health. The gene calls are TRBV7-9 and TRBJ1-1, with D uncertain. Sequenced material: naive CD8+ T cells sorted from blood. CDR3: CASSLATVRNTEAFF. The CDR3 coding sequence is TGTGCCAGCAGCTTAGCTACAGTTAGAAACACTGAAGCTTTCTTT.